These T cell receptor beta chains were read from a single sample in a study of regulatory T cells in long-lasting Graves disease. TCRdb redid the calling of the multiplex PCR reads with MiXCR, one entry per CDR3 protein. Counted here are more than 300,000 distinct CDR3 sequences, 15% to 20% occurring once; the ten biggest clones make up 20% to 25%. The sample was also reused in another study, on T cells in Graves' hyperthyroidism and ophthalmopathy.

Here the sequenced sample was peripheral blood mononuclear cells (PBMCs), taken at new diagnosis, from a patient treated with antithyroid drugs. These receptors all stem from a woman under 30 with Graves disease. Both conserved end residues are part of each CDR3. The D gene is left open where the match is weak. Rows give clone size only sometimes, using once, few, many, or a class for an expanded clone.

>many|.|TRBV6-1|TRBJ2-7
CASSRLGGYEQYF
TGTGCCAGCAGTCGGCTAGGGGGATACGAGCAGTACTTC
>few|.|TRBV4-1|TRBJ2-1
CASSQGTQGFEDEQFF
TGCGCCAGCAGCCAAGGGACGCAGGGGTTTGAGGATGAGCAGTTCTTC
>few|TRBD1|TRBV6-1|TRBJ1-6
CASRKQGTYNSPLHF
TGTGCCAGCAGAAAACAGGGGACCTATAATTCACCCCTCCACTTT
>.|.|TRBV10-1|TRBJ2-6
CASSEGGSSGANVLTF
TGCGCCAGCAGTGAAGGAGGGAGCTCTGGGGCCAACGTCCTGACTTTC
>many|.|TRBV13|TRBJ1-4
CASSIAGANEKLFF
TGTGCCAGCAGCATCGCGGGGGCTAATGAAAAACTGTTTTTT
>.|.|TRBV7-9|TRBJ1-1
CASSLAPPSHCFF
TGTGCCAGCAGCTTAGCACCTCCTTCCCACTGTTTCTTT
>many|TRBD1|TRBV6-1|TRBJ1-2
CASSPWSETGGGYTF
TGTGCCAGCAGCCCGTGGTCCGAGACAGGGGGCGGCTACACCTTC
>.|.|TRBV6-2/TRBV6-3|TRBJ1-3
CASSDDRTSGNTIYF
TGTGCCAGCAGTGATGACAGGACCTCTGGAAACACCATATATTTT
>few|.|TRBV5-4|TRBJ2-2
CATTLAWGGELFF
TGTGCCACGACGCTAGCGTGGGGCGGGGAGCTGTTTTTT
>many|.|TRBV6-2/TRBV6-3|TRBJ1-2
CASSETLDTTGYGYTF
TGTGCCAGCAGTGAGACGCTGGACACAACTGGCTATGGCTACACCTTC
>.|.|TRBV6-1|TRBJ1-3
CASSEVVGNTIYF
TGTGCCAGCAGTGAAGTGGTCGGAAACACCATATATTTT
>few|TRBD1|TRBV7-9|TRBJ1-2
CASSLATGIRNYGYTF
TGTGCCAGCAGCTTAGCGACAGGGATCCGGAACTATGGCTACACCTTC
>many|.|TRBV30|TRBJ1-1
CAWRLGPEAFF
TGTGCCTGGAGGTTAGGCCCTGAAGCTTTCTTT
>many|.|TRBV5-1|TRBJ2-3
CASSFERGGTDTQYF
TGCGCCAGCAGCTTCGAGAGGGGGGGAACAGATACGCAGTATTTT
>many|.|TRBV5-1|TRBJ2-1
CASSLGLRQFF
TGCGCCAGCAGCTTGGGGCTGAGACAGTTCTTC
>.|TRBD2|TRBV28|TRBJ2-7
CASSLGGDNEQYF
TGTGCCAGCAGTTTGGGAGGGGATAACGAGCAGTACTTC
>many|TRBD1|TRBV2|TRBJ1-1
CASSPLGTANTEAFF
TGTGCCAGCAGCCCCCTGGGGACAGCGAACACTGAAGCTTTCTTT
>.|TRBD2|TRBV19|TRBJ2-1
CASSIGTSDNEQFF
TGTGCCAGTAGTATCGGGACTAGCGATAATGAGCAGTTCTTC
>many|TRBD2|TRBV30|TRBJ2-7
CAWNSGSFEQYF
TGTGCCTGGAACAGCGGGAGCTTCGAGCAGTACTTC
>.|.|TRBV19|TRBJ2-3
CASSKGAAEIDTQYF
TGTGCCAGTAGTAAAGGGGCGGCGGAGATAGATACGCAGTATTTT
>many|.|TRBV6-9|TRBJ2-3
CASSYTGSPTDTQYF
TGTGCCAGCAGTTACACAGGGTCCCCCACAGATACGCAGTATTTT
>.|.|TRBV19|TRBJ2-2
CASSPRHTGELFF
TGTGCCAGTAGTCCGAGACACACCGGGGAGCTGTTTTTT
>few|.|TRBV18|TRBJ1-5
CASSPRGGLEPQHF
TGTGCCAGCTCACCACGAGGGGGGTTGGAGCCCCAGCATTTT
>.|TRBD2|TRBV5-1|TRBJ2-2
CASSSRLAEKTGELFF
TGCGCCAGCAGCAGCCGACTAGCGGAGAAGACCGGGGAGCTGTTTTTT
>.|.|TRBV7-2|TRBJ1-2
CASSLGRDLSYTF
TGTGCCAGCAGCTTAGGGAGGGACCTGAGCTACACCTTC
>.|.|TRBV6-1|TRBJ2-3
CASEGQSTDTQYF
TGTGCCAGCGAGGGACAAAGCACAGATACGCAGTATTTT
>few|.|TRBV12-5|TRBJ1-2
CASGPREGMASNYGYTF
TGTGCTAGTGGTCCTCGGGAGGGGATGGCATCCAACTATGGCTACACCTTC
>many|TRBD2|TRBV28|TRBJ2-3
CASSLEGLATDTQYF
TGTGCCAGCAGTTTAGAGGGACTAGCGACAGATACGCAGTATTTT
>.|TRBD1|TRBV20-1|TRBJ1-5
CSARGDRGNQPQHF
TGCAGTGCTAGGGGGGACAGGGGAAATCAGCCCCAGCATTTT
>many|TRBD1|TRBV5-1|TRBJ2-3
CASSTGQGSTDTQYF
TGCGCCAGCAGCACAGGACAGGGGAGCACAGATACGCAGTATTTT
>few|.|TRBV5-4|TRBJ2-1
CASIQTRGPGVEQFF
TGTGCCAGCATTCAAACCCGGGGCCCCGGGGTTGAGCAGTTCTTC
>many|TRBD2|TRBV28|TRBJ2-7
CATATSGAYEQYF
TGTGCCACCGCGACTAGCGGGGCCTACGAGCAGTACTTC
>.|.|TRBV6-1|TRBJ1-2
CASRKFLAVNYGYTF
TGTGCCAGCAGAAAATTTCTTGCGGTTAACTATGGCTACACCTTC
>many|TRBD1|TRBV6-2/TRBV6-3|TRBJ1-5
CASSYDPLQGASNQPQHF
TGTGCCAGCAGTTACGACCCGTTACAGGGGGCTAGCAATCAGCCCCAGCATTTT
>many|.|TRBV9|TRBJ2-7
CASSVGQSPYEQYF
TGTGCCAGCAGCGTCGGACAGTCCCCCTACGAGCAGTACTTC
>.|.|TRBV14|TRBJ2-1
CASSYGGRGSWQNNEQFF
TGTGCCAGCAGCTACGGAGGTCGGGGATCATGGCAAAACAATGAGCAGTTCTTC
>few|.|TRBV30|TRBJ1-1
CAWSVRAWGYTEAFF
TGTGCCTGGAGTGTACGGGCCTGGGGGTACACTGAAGCTTTCTTT
>few|.|TRBV29-1|TRBJ2-5
CSVEKETQYF
TGCAGCGTTGAAAAAGAGACCCAGTACTTC
>.|.|TRBV7-9|TRBJ2-7
CAGSLGGYYEQYF
TGTGCCGGCAGCTTAGGAGGGTACTACGAGCAGTACTTC
>.|TRBD1|TRBV6-1|TRBJ1-5
CATRDRFGDSNQPQHF
TGTGCCACCCGGGACAGGTTTGGAGATAGCAATCAGCCCCAGCATTTT
>many|.|TRBV20-1|TRBJ2-3
CSAGGHDTQYF
TGCAGTGCCGGAGGGCATGATACGCAGTATTTT
>.|.|TRBV19|TRBJ2-3
CATSRTSTDTQYF
TGTGCCACTTCCCGGACTAGCACAGATACGCAGTATTTT
>many|TRBD1|TRBV5-6|TRBJ2-3
CASSPTGAPTDTQYF
TGTGCCAGCAGCCCCACAGGGGCCCCTACAGATACGCAGTATTTT
>many|.|TRBV3-1|TRBJ2-5
CASSQVQTWETQYF
TGTGCCAGCAGCCAAGTTCAAACATGGGAGACCCAGTACTTC
>many|TRBD1|TRBV18|TRBJ2-3
CASSTTGGVKSTDTQYF
TGTGCCAGCTCAACGACAGGGGGGGTGAAGAGTACAGATACGCAGTATTTT